The entry that follows covers one T cell receptor beta chain sequence. The CDR3 length is 16 residues. V lost 5 bases and J 5 bases, leaving 21 bases between the germline ends. The germline V gene encodes CDR1 SGHTA and CDR2 FQGTGA. The record originates from a study of blood T cell repertoires in COVID-19. Study background: PBMCs, B-cell-depleted T cells, or T cells were the source of the cDNA or gDNA that made up the material.

TCRdb's copy holds only in-frame clones and misses some; the assay was immunoSEQ multiplex PCR. The sample yields about 140,000 clones, about 80% seen once. This chain joins TRBV7-3 and TRBJ2-5; a possible D gene is TRBD1 (5 bases). The sequence was collected from a man between 65 and 80 years old who had recovered from COVID-19. What was sequenced was peripheral blood. The CDR3 region is CASSQTASGPGETQYF. The CDR3 DNA follows: TGTGCCAGCAGCCAGACGGCCTCAGGCCCAGGGGAGACCCAGTACTTC.